Below, 21 T cell receptor beta chains from the same sample are listed, as sequenced in a study of cytomegalovirus exposure and HLA in healthy donors. Researchers ran the PCR with 60 Vbeta and 13 Jbeta primers. Profiled with immunoSEQ multiplex PCR; TCRdb holds only in-frame clones, not every one. The repertoire holds 55,000 to 85,000 clones, with 72% as singletons. The sequencing input was PBMCs. The receptors shown here come from a woman in her thirties or forties in good health and CMV-seropositive.

The chain joins TRBV5-1 to TRBJ1-2; 8 positions agree with TRBD1. Germline V lookup: CDR1 SGHRS, CDR2 YFSETQ. The CDR3 loop spans 15 amino acids. Trimming took 0 bases from V and 5 from J; bases not matched to a gene: 6. CDR3: CASSLGQGAPYGYTF. In DNA form, the CDR3 reads TGCGCCAGCAGCTTGGGGCAGGGGGCACCTTATGGCTACACCTTC.

The chain joins TRBV30 to TRBJ1-5; tentative D call: TRBD1 (5 bases). Trimming took 5 bases from V and 1 from J, leaving 15 bases between them. Per germline, CDR1 GTSNPN and CDR2 SVGIG (reference sequence). This CDR3 has 15 amino acids. Here the CDR3 reads CAWGSGAGSNQPQHF. DNA of the CDR3: TGTGCCTGGGGTTCTGGGGCTGGGAGCAATCAGCCCCAGCATTTT.

Written as DNA, the CDR3 is TGTGCCAGCAGCTTTAGCACCGCCTTTTATGGCTACACCTTC. As protein: CASSFSTAFYGYTF. The chain has TRBV5-6 and TRBJ1-2; D is unresolved. The CDR3 totals 14 residues. Germline-derived CDR1 and CDR2 are SGHDT and YYEEEE. V was cut by 2 bases and J by 5 bases, with 13 bases left in between.

J is TRBJ1-2 and V is TRBV19; TRBD1 might be the D (6 bases). Per the germline V gene, CDR1 is LNHDA and CDR2 is SQIVND (reference sequence). CDR3 size: 13 residues. V gave up 5 bases and J gave up 4 bases, with 11 bases separating them. The CDR3 bases are TGTGCCAGTAGTTGGGGGCAGGGCTATGGCTACACCTTC. The encoded protein is CASSWGQGYGYTF.

The sample holds one count of this clone. The chain is built from TRBV27 and TRBJ2-7, with TRBD1 matching 7 bases. Per germline, CDR1 MNHEY and CDR2 SMNVEV (reference sequence). V was pared by 1 base and J by 3 bases, with 3 bases of the junction left unmatched. This CDR3 has 14 amino acids. The CDR3 nucleotides are TGTGCCAGCAGTTTATATCGGGACAGCTACGAGCAGTACTTC. Amino acid sequence: CASSLYRDSYEQYF.

The V gene is TRBV5-1, the J gene TRBJ2-1; the match to TRBD1 covers 8 bases. The CDR3 has 15 residues. Germline V gene data show CDR1 as SGHRS and CDR2 as YFSETQ. Trimming removed 0 bases from V and 4 bases from J; junction bases left unmatched: 3. The CDR3 DNA reads as TGCGCCAGCAGCTTGGCCGGGACAGGTTACAATGAGCAGTTCTTC. It is translated as CASSLAGTGYNEQFF.

The chain recombines TRBV15 with TRBJ1-5; D remains unclear. The V end lost 0 bases, the J end lost 3 bases, and 9 bases lay between the germline ends. The CDR3 is made up of 15 amino acids. Germline CDR1 reads LNHNV; CDR2 reads YYDKDF (reference sequence). DNA for the CDR3: TGTGCCACCAGCAGAGATGTACAGACCAATCAGCCCCAGCATTTT. Translating it yields CATSRDVQTNQPQHF.

V gene TRBV30 combines with J gene TRBJ2-7, with TRBD1 matching over 10 bases. The CDR3 is 14 residues long. The junction had 6 bases not matched to a gene; V was cut back by 4 bases and J by 3 bases. CDR1 and CDR2 (germline): GTSNPN, SVGIG (reference sequence). CDR3 residues: CAWNRGTGDYEQYF. The DNA of the CDR3 is TGTGCCTGGAATCGGGGGACAGGGGACTACGAGCAGTACTTC.

This rearrangement joins TRBV7-2 to TRBJ2-5; D gene ambiguous. Trimming pared 1 base from V and 6 bases from J, leaving 6 bases between. This CDR3 has 12 amino acids. In germline, CDR1 is SGHTA, CDR2 FQGNSA. CDR3 in DNA: TGTGCCAGCAGCTTAGGGAGACAGACCCAGTACTTC. Protein: CASSLGRQTQYF.

This clone was counted a single time. The chain recombines TRBV4-2 with TRBJ2-2; tentatively, D is TRBD2 (5 bases). The germline gives CDR1 LGHNA, CDR2 YNFKEQ. Trimming stripped 5 bases from V and 5 bases from J, with 9 bases between. This CDR3 is built from 13 residues. The CDR3 spells CASSWSGTGELFF. The CDR3 DNA follows: TGTGCCAGCAGCTGGTCGGGGACCGGGGAGCTGTTTTTT.

The CDR3 region is CASRQQGLGGGELFF. In DNA, the CDR3 is TGTGCCAGCAGGCAACAGGGTCTCGGTGGGGGGGAGCTGTTTTTT. The gene calls are TRBV2 and TRBJ2-2; D is perhaps TRBD1 (6 bases). CDR3 length equals 15 residues. Germline V gene sequence: CDR1 SNHLY, CDR2 FYNNEI. V was trimmed by 6 bases and J by 8 bases, leaving 19 bases between them. Filled out from reference TRBV2 and TRBJ2-2, the complete variable domain reads EPEVTQTPSHQVTQMGQEVILRCVPISNHLYFYWYRQILGQKVEFLVSFYNNEISEKSEIFDDQFSVERPDGSNFTLKIRSTKLEDSAMYFCASRQQGLGGGELFFGEGSRLTVL.

The V and J genes are TRBV25-1 and TRBJ2-2, with D perhaps matching TRBD1 (6 bases). The V end was cut by 3 bases, the J end by 1 base, with 15 bases between. The germline V gene has CDR1 MGHDK and CDR2 SYGVNS. CDR3 length equals 17 residues. The CDR3 here is CASSDHDRLGNTGELFF. CDR3 in DNA: TGTGCCAGCAGTGATCACGACAGGTTAGGGAACACCGGGGAGCTGTTTTTT.

The chain links TRBV5-1 to TRBJ1-2, with 7 bases identical to TRBD1. V was pared by 4 bases and J by 4 bases, with 10 bases of the junction left unmatched. Germline loops: CDR1 SGHRS, CDR2 YFSETQ. There are 15 residues in the CDR3. For the CDR3, the DNA is TGCGCCAGCAGCCCGGGACAGAGTTACAGCTATGGCTACACCTTC. Its translation is CASSPGQSYSYGYTF.

This sequence joins TRBV15 and TRBJ1-4; D is unclear. Trimming stripped 2 bases from V and 5 bases from J, with 15 bases between. Germline V gives CDR1 LNHNV, CDR2 YYDKDF (reference sequence). The CDR3 has 16 amino acids. The CDR3 loop is CATSRLESRTNEKLFF. The CDR3 DNA reads TGTGCCACCAGCAGATTGGAGAGTAGAACAAATGAAAAACTGTTTTTT.

The genes are TRBV5-8 and TRBJ1-4; TRBD1 matches 7 bases. This CDR3 comprises 14 residues. Germline trimming cut 5 bases from V and 2 bases from J; bases unmatched to any gene: 3. The germline V gene encodes CDR1 SGHTS and CDR2 YDEGEE. CDR3 nucleotides: TGTGCCAGCAGTCCGGGACAGACTAATGAAAAACTGTTTTTT. Translating it yields CASSPGQTNEKLFF. Variable domain in full (rest from reference TRBV5-8 and TRBJ1-4): EAGVTQSPTHLIKTRGQQATLRCSPISGHTSVYWYQQALGLGLQFLLWYDEGEERNRGNFPPRFSGRQFPNYSSELNVNALELEDSALYLCASSPGQTNEKLFFGSGTQLSVL.

The chain carries TRBV28 and TRBJ1-2, with TRBD1 matching 12 bases. This CDR3 comprises 14 residues. CDR1 MDHEN and CDR2 SYDVKM come from the germline V gene. The V segment lost 5 bases and the J segment 5 bases; nucleotides outside the gene matches: 3. CDR3 coding DNA: TGTGCCAGCAGTGGGACAGGGGGCCGGTATGGCTACACCTTC. Protein: CASSGTGGRYGYTF.

This clone showed up just a few times. V usage is TRBV27 and J usage is TRBJ2-5, with D possibly TRBD1 on 5 matching bases. The CDR3 is 14 amino acids. Trimming took off 3 bases at V and 5 bases at J, with 13 bases between the two ends. Germline CDR1 reads MNHEY; CDR2 reads SMNVEV (reference sequence). This chain's CDR3 is CASSFSGAKETQYF. In nucleotides, the CDR3 is TGTGCCAGCAGTTTTTCTGGGGCGAAGGAGACCCAGTACTTC.

By sample share, this clone is medium-sized. This chain links TRBV4-2 with TRBJ2-5; 9 bases fit TRBD2. With V trimmed by 0 bases and J by 5 bases, 7 bases remained unmatched. CDR1 and CDR2 (germline): LGHNA, YNFKEQ. This CDR3 is built from 16 residues. The CDR3 here is CASSQDAAGGPETQYF. DNA for the CDR3: TGTGCCAGCAGCCAAGATGCGGCGGGGGGGCCGGAGACCCAGTACTTC.

CDR3 in DNA: TGTGCCAGCAGCCAAGCGACGCAGGGGATGAATACGCAGTATTTT. This codes for CASSQATQGMNTQYF. The V call is TRBV14, the J call TRBJ2-3, with D possibly being TRBD1 (6 bases). Deletions cut 1 base from V and 7 bases from J, with 15 bases between. This CDR3 contains 15 residues. The germline V gene encodes CDR1 SGHDN and CDR2 FVKESK.

J is TRBJ2-3 and V is TRBV2; 9 bases fit TRBD2. J gave up 6 bases and V 2 bases, and 9 bases lay outside the gene matches. The CDR3 runs 16 residues. The germline CDR1 and CDR2 sequences are SNHLY and FYNNEI. The CDR3 nucleotides read TGTGCCAGCAGTGAAACGCGGGGGGGCCTATCCGATACGCAGTATTTT. Amino acid sequence: CASSETRGGLSDTQYF. Using reference TRBV2 and TRBJ2-3 for the parts outside the CDR3, the full variable domain is EPEVTQTPSHQVTQMGQEVILRCVPISNHLYFYWYRQILGQKVEFLVSFYNNEISEKSEIFDDQFSVERPDGSNFTLKIRSTKLEDSAMYFCASSETRGGLSDTQYFGPGTRLTVL.

This rearrangement joins TRBV18 to TRBJ1-2; 8 nucleotides align to TRBD1. CDR3 length: 17 residues. Germline lookup yields CDR1 KGHSH and CDR2 LQKENI. With 1 base clipped from V and 4 bases from J, the junction kept 11 bases outside the gene matches. The CDR3 nucleotides read TGTGCCAGCTCACCACAACGAACAAAACAGGGGGGCTATGGCTACACCTTC. Translation: CASSPQRTKQGGYGYTF. Combining the CDR3 with reference TRBV18 and TRBJ1-2 gives the whole variable domain NAGVMQNPRHLVRRRGQEARLRCSPMKGHSHVYWYRQLPEEGLKFMVYLQKENIIDESGMPKERFSAEFPKEGPSILRIQQVVRGDSAAYFCASSPQRTKQGGYGYTFGSGTRLTVV.